This T cell receptor (beta chain) was sequenced in a study of human T cells and chemical hapten exposure. Background on the study: Sensitization involved placing 2% DPC onto a 2 cm by 2 cm region of upper inner arm skin.

CDR1 is LGHDT, CDR2 YNNKEL, per germline (reference sequence). This CDR3 region has 16 residues. V lost 0 bases to trimming and J lost 8 bases, with 16 bases between them. Time point in this sample: patch test 1, 2 weeks after DPC sensitization. The treatment was: therapeutic diphenylcyclopropenone sensitization with weekly scalp DPC. Donors, patients with alopecia ranging from 18 to 70 years old and judged suitable for DPC, provided samples. Original processing methods: Per sample, the median was 95,638 TCRs, with values from 23,224 to 690,600. A single record per CDR3 protein comes from TCRdb applying MiXCR to the RACE reads. The V and J calls, along with clone size, are taken from TCRdb and not from the paper's own processing. This table has fewer than 400,000 distinct CDR3 sequences, about 7% appearing once.

The sample was whole blood, taken in connection with sensitization to the hapten diphenylcyclopropenone (DPC). This clonotype was sampled from a young woman with alopecia areata. Some clones in this sample may be carry-over from other donors' samples. The chain is built from TRBV3-1 and TRBJ2-2; D is possibly TRBD2 (6 bases). CDR3 nucleotides: TGTGCCAGCAGCCAAGACCAGCCGCGACTAGTTGGGGAGCTGTTTTTT. It encodes CASSQDQPRLVGELFF.